Sequencing of this T cell receptor beta chain was carried out in a study of beta chain features in type 1 diabetes. Study results and limitations: Compared to healthy donors, patients appeared to have naive, central memory and Treg TCRB repertoires that were more alike. There was a possibility that cDNA sequencing over-represented cells with high TCR expression.

This clone was observed a handful of times. Its cognate antigen is unknown. Expressed TCRB transcripts were sequenced after all isolated RNA was converted to cDNA. The method was immunoSEQ multiplex PCR; TCRdb's version includes in-frame clones alone and lacks a portion of them. The sample has some 330,000 clones, approximately 11% seen once. By way of CD45RO/CCR7/CD25/CD127/CD95/CD27, the CD4+ regulatory, stem cell-like memory, central memory and naive cells were sorted. Sorted populations all exceeded 95% purity. The CDR3 is 13 amino acids. In germline, CDR1 is MNHEY, CDR2 SMNVEV (reference sequence). V shed 6 bases and J shed 1 base, with 9 bases lying between them.

The rearrangement links TRBV27 to TRBJ1-2; TRBD1 might be the D (5 bases). The sequence came from a woman under 40 in good health. Sequencing input: naive CD4+ T cells from blood. The CDR3 loop is CASSNRGNYGYTF. The CDR3 nucleotides are TGTGCCAGCAGCAATAGGGGTAACTATGGCTACACCTTC.